Presented here are 26 T cell receptor beta chains from one specimen sequenced in a study of shared clonotypes between healthy human individuals. The assay was immunoSEQ multiplex PCR, and TCRdb's table has in-frame clones only and misses some. Here the sample spans approximately 340,000 clones, approximately 79% being singletons. The sequencing input was memory CD4+ T cells sorted from blood. Subset in this sample: CD45RA-negative fraction. The receptors shown here come from a man under 40 in good health.

This chain's CDR3 is CSVGRGINEKLFF. The CDR3 nucleotides read TGCAGCGTTGGGAGGGGGATCAATGAAAAACTGTTTTTT. This chain joins TRBV29-1 and TRBJ1-4; D perhaps matches TRBD1 (6 bases). CDR3 length: 13 residues. From germline, CDR1 is SQVTM and CDR2 ANQGSEA. Deletions cut 4 bases from V and 5 bases from J, with 11 bases between.

The V gene is TRBV6-1, the J gene TRBJ1-4; D might be TRBD1 (5 bases). The CDR3 runs to 13 residues. Trimming removed 8 bases from V and 8 bases from J, with 15 bases in between. Germline CDR1 and CDR2: MNHNS and SASEGT. CDR3 region: CASGRQGGEKLFF. CDR3 coding DNA: TGTGCCAGCGGGCGTCAGGGAGGCGAAAAACTGTTTTTT.

The J gene is TRBJ1-1, the V gene TRBV30, with D possibly matching TRBD1 (6 bases). This CDR3 has 14 residues. CDR1 is GTSNPN and CDR2 is SVGIG in the germline V gene (reference sequence). The V end was cut by 8 bases, the J end by 0 bases, with 16 bases between. The CDR3 DNA reads as TGTGCCGGTACCCGGACAGACATGAACACTGAAGCTTTCTTT. It yields the protein CAGTRTDMNTEAFF.

The rearrangement joins TRBV29-1 to TRBJ1-2, with D possibly matching TRBD1 (5 bases). The CDR3 extends over 12 amino acids. V gave up 4 bases and J gave up 2 bases, with 8 bases separating them. In germline, CDR1 is SQVTM, CDR2 ANQGSEA. CDR3 amino acids: CSVVQVNYGYTF. In DNA form, the CDR3 reads TGCAGCGTTGTACAGGTGAACTATGGCTACACCTTC.

Note on this clone: Other nucleotide sequences in the sample specify the same CDR3. This rearrangement joins TRBV20-1 to TRBJ2-1; D is unclear. Germline lookup yields CDR1 DFQATT and CDR2 SNEGSKA (reference sequence). V was cut by 1 base and J by 4 bases, with 2 bases left in between. The CDR3 consists of 11 residues. The CDR3 loop reads CSARAYNEQFF. The CDR3 DNA follows: TGCAGTGCTAGAGCGTACAATGAGCAGTTCTTC.

The chain uses TRBV14 and TRBJ1-1; 8 bases are a match to TRBD1. The length of the CDR3 is 20 residues. Germline V gives CDR1 SGHDN, CDR2 FVKESK. V lost 1 base, J lost 0 bases, and 16 bases stayed unmatched. DNA of the CDR3: TGTGCCAGCAGCCAAGCCGGGGAGCCAGGGGGCGCGGAGTTGAACACTGAAGCTTTCTTT. As protein: CASSQAGEPGGAELNTEAFF.

This clone was observed once. This rearrangement joins TRBV4-2 to TRBJ2-2; unclear D gene. Germline values: CDR1 LGHNA, CDR2 YNFKEQ. This CDR3 contains 16 residues. Trimming took 2 bases from V and 3 from J, leaving 13 bases between them. Written as DNA, the CDR3 is TGTGCCAGCAGCCAAAGAAGGGCAGAATACACCGGGGAGCTGTTTTTT. Translation: CASSQRRAEYTGELFF.

This chain uses TRBV5-4 with TRBJ1-3, with D unresolved. The V and J ends lost 4 bases and 7 bases respectively, with 18 bases between them. CDR3 length: 15 residues. Germline CDR1 and CDR2: SGHNT and YYREEE (reference sequence). CDR3 sequence reads: CASSPDAASWNTIYF. In DNA, the CDR3 is TGTGCCAGCAGCCCGGACGCCGCTTCATGGAACACCATATATTTT. The entire variable domain, with the rest obtained from reference TRBV5-4 and TRBJ1-3, is as follows: ETGVTQSPTHLIKTRGQQVTLRCSSQSGHNTVSWYQQALGQGPQFIFQYYREEENGRGNFPPRFSGLQFPNYSSELNVNALELDDSALYLCASSPDAASWNTIYFGEGSWLTVV.

CDR3 sequence reads: CASSLASSGGYNEQFF. In DNA, the CDR3 is TGTGCCAGCAGCTTAGCTTCTAGCGGGGGGTACAATGAGCAGTTCTTC. This chain links TRBV7-6 with TRBJ2-1, with 11 positions matching TRBD2. The CDR3 totals 16 residues. With 0 bases clipped from V and 4 bases from J, the junction kept 2 bases outside the gene matches. In germline, CDR1 is SGHVS, CDR2 FNYEAQ.

This chain links TRBV5-4 with TRBJ2-2, with unresolved D. Germline CDR1 SGHNT, CDR2 YYREEE (reference sequence). The CDR3 is made up of 15 amino acids. The V end lost 4 bases, the J end lost 0 bases, and 10 bases lay between the germline ends. CDR3 region: CASSPAATNTGELFF. The CDR3 DNA reads as TGTGCCAGCAGCCCCGCAGCGACGAACACCGGGGAGCTGTTTTTT.

The chain joins TRBV6-4 to TRBJ2-2; D remains ambiguous. CDR1 and CDR2 (germline): MRHNA, SNTAGT. V was clipped by 2 bases and J by 1 base, with 2 bases between them. This CDR3 contains 13 residues. CDR3 nucleotide sequence: TGTGCCAGCAGTGACGGGAACACCGGGGAGCTGTTTTTT. It specifies CASSDGNTGELFF.

This sequence joins TRBV4-3 and TRBJ2-3; 8 bases match TRBD2. The V gene's germline CDR1 is LGHNA and CDR2 YSLEER. The CDR3 is 15 amino acids. The ends lost 2 bases at V and 3 bases at J; junction bases unmatched: 4. The DNA of the CDR3 is TGCGCCAGCAGCCAACAAGCGGGAGAGACAGATACGCAGTATTTT. This translates into CASSQQAGETDTQYF.

The J gene is TRBJ1-2, the V gene TRBV28, with unresolved D. V was trimmed by 7 bases and J by 3 bases, leaving 9 bases between them. Germline CDR1 and CDR2: MDHEN and SYDVKM. This CDR3 has 12 amino acids. Here the CDR3 reads CASNHGDYGYTF. CDR3 coding DNA: TGTGCCAGCAACCACGGGGACTATGGCTACACCTTC.

CDR3 DNA: TGTGCCAGCAGCTTGGAAGGGACAGGGGGTAGAGAAAAACTGTTTTTT. This translates into CASSLEGTGGREKLFF. This chain connects TRBV7-9 to TRBJ1-4; 11 bases are a match to TRBD1. Unmatched junction bases numbered 8, after V lost 3 bases and J lost 8 bases. The CDR3 extends over 16 amino acids. The germline gives CDR1 SEHNR, CDR2 FQNEAQ (reference sequence).

Worth noting for this clone: It may be a read error: a sequence one base away is much more abundant. The same CDR3 can be traced to other DNA sequences in this sample. V usage is TRBV6-6 and J usage is TRBJ2-2; D gene unclear. V shed 7 bases and J shed 3 bases, with 9 bases lying between them. In germline, CDR1 is MNHNY, CDR2 SVGAGI (reference sequence). The CDR3 consists of 13 residues. CDR3 DNA sequence: TGTGCCAGCACACCCAGAGACACCGGGGAGCTGTTTTTT. Its protein product is CASTPRDTGELFF.

The chain couples TRBV29-1 to TRBJ2-5; 7 bases fit TRBD2. From germline, CDR1 is SQVTM and CDR2 ANQGSEA. Germline trimming cut 3 bases from V and 7 bases from J; bases unmatched to any gene: 5. The CDR3 spans 12 residues. CDR3 coding DNA: TGCAGCGTTGATTGGTCGGGGGGGACCCAGTACTTC. Amino acids: CSVDWSGGTQYF.

This sequence joins TRBV29-1 and TRBJ1-2, with TRBD1 as a possible D gene (5 bases). The germline V gene has CDR1 SQVTM and CDR2 ANQGSEA. The V gene lost 6 bases and the J gene lost 4 bases, with 12 bases spanning the gap. The CDR3 covers 12 residues. CDR3 coding DNA: TGCAGCGTGGGGCAGTCTGGCTATGGCTACACCTTC. Translation: CSVGQSGYGYTF. The whole variable domain, remainder taken from reference TRBV29-1 and TRBJ1-2, is SAVISQKPSRDICQRGTSLTIQCQVDSQVTMMFWYRQQPGQSLTLIATANQGSEATYESGFVIDKFPISRPNLTFSTLTVSNMSPEDSSIYLCSVGQSGYGYTFGSGTRLTVV.

The sample holds many counts of this clone. V gene TRBV6-5 combines with J gene TRBJ2-1; 9 nucleotides line up with TRBD1. The CDR3 has 14 residues. Trimming at V came to 6 bases and at J to 3 bases, leaving 3 bases not matched to a gene. Germline lookup yields CDR1 MNHEY and CDR2 SVGAGI. As DNA, the CDR3 is TGTGCCAGCAGGGGACAGGGCATCTACAATGAGCAGTTCTTC. It translates to CASRGQGIYNEQFF.

V is TRBV27 and J is TRBJ2-2; maybe TRBD1 (6 bases). Germline CDR1 reads MNHEY; CDR2 reads SMNVEV (reference sequence). The V end lost 2 bases, the J end lost 2 bases, and 9 bases lay between the germline ends. The CDR3 contains 15 residues. CDR3 bases: TGTGCCAGCAGTTTACTGACAGGAAACACCGGGGAGCTGTTTTTT. Translated, it gives CASSLLTGNTGELFF.

The chain has TRBV10-3 and TRBJ1-1; a weak D match, TRBD1 (5 bases). CDR3 length: 12 residues. V lost 0 bases to trimming and J lost 10 bases, with 9 bases between them. In germline, CDR1 is ENHRY, CDR2 SYGVKD. The CDR3 sequence: CAISESGGVAFF. CDR3 DNA: TGTGCCATCAGTGAGTCGGGGGGAGTAGCTTTCTTT.

This clone turned up a few times. This chain connects TRBV25-1 to TRBJ2-7; 7 bases fit TRBD1. From germline, CDR1 is MGHDK and CDR2 SYGVNS. With V trimmed by 5 bases and J by 0 bases, 16 bases remained unmatched. CDR3 size: 18 residues. In DNA form, the CDR3 reads TGTGCCAGCAGTTCGACAGGGTCTCCGTCTTTAGGCTCCTACGAGCAGTACTTC. As protein: CASSSTGSPSLGSYEQYF.

The gene calls are TRBV4-1 and TRBJ2-4, with D unresolved. There are 15 residues in the CDR3. The V end lost 0 bases, the J end lost 6 bases, and 12 bases lay between the germline ends. Germline V CDR1 and CDR2: MGHRA, YSYEKL. The CDR3 DNA follows: TGCGCCAGCAGCCAAGATCGGCAGTTGCGAAACATTCAGTACTTC. Residues: CASSQDRQLRNIQYF.

V is TRBV28 and J is TRBJ2-7, with TRBD1 as a possible D gene (5 bases). This CDR3 has 12 residues. The V and J ends lost 4 bases and 5 bases respectively, with 9 bases between them. Looked up from germline, CDR1 is MDHEN and CDR2 is SYDVKM. CDR3 in amino acids: CASSSGIHEQYF. CDR3 nucleotides: TGTGCCAGCAGTTCAGGGATCCACGAGCAGTACTTC.

This clone was seen a handful of times. The chain is built from TRBV6-5 and TRBJ1-2; maybe TRBD1 (5 bases). There are 12 residues in the CDR3. Deletions cut 2 bases from V and 8 bases from J, with 9 bases between. CDR1 and CDR2 from the germline V gene are MNHEY and SVGAGI. The CDR3 DNA is TGTGCCAGCAGTTACGGCAGGGACGGCTACACCTTC. This translates into CASSYGRDGYTF.

This clone was recorded only once. The V call is TRBV28, the J call TRBJ2-3; 10 bases line up with TRBD1. The ends lost 6 bases at V and 5 bases at J; junction bases unmatched: 2. The CDR3 is 13 amino acids. CDR1 is MDHEN, CDR2 SYDVKM, per germline. The CDR3 sequence: CASRDRGGDTQYF. The CDR3 bases are TGTGCCAGCAGGGACAGGGGGGGAGATACGCAGTATTTT.

This chain joins TRBV4-1 and TRBJ1-5; maybe TRBD1 (5 bases). There are 16 residues in the CDR3. Germline V gene lookup returns CDR1 MGHRA and CDR2 YSYEKL. The V gene lost 0 bases and the J gene lost 3 bases, with 12 bases spanning the gap. The CDR3 loop reads CASSQDSKGDNQPQHF. Here the CDR3 DNA reads TGCGCCAGCAGCCAAGATTCGAAAGGGGACAATCAGCCCCAGCATTTT.